This paragraph reports one TCR beta chain. The sample belongs to a study of T cell responses to AZD1222 COVID-19 vaccine. The CDR3 spans 18 residues. Germline V lookup: CDR1 SGHTA, CDR2 FQGTGA. The germline V and J ends were trimmed by 4 bases and 4 bases, with 26 bases remaining between them. TCRdb's copy holds only in-frame clones and misses some; the assay was immunoSEQ multiplex PCR. The table records some 140,000 clones, roughly 92% of them present only once. Source: peripheral blood, taken on day 0 of AZD1222 vaccination. This clonotype was sampled from an adult in good health. The rearrangement uses TRBV7-3 and TRBJ2-7; possibly TRBD1 or TRBD2 for D (5 bases each). CDR3 sequence (DNA): TGTGCCAGCAGCTCTATCGGAAGAGTGGGGGATCGGAGATACGAGCAGTACTTC. It yields the protein CASSSIGRVGDRRYEQYF. Together with reference TRBV7-3 and TRBJ2-7, the CDR3 gives the full variable domain: GAGVSQTPSNKVTEKGKYVELRCDPISGHTALYWYRQSLGQGPEFLIYFQGTGAADDSGLPNDRFFAVRPEGSVSTLKIQRTERGDSAVYLCASSSIGRVGDRRYEQYFGPGTRLTVT.